A selection of T cell receptor beta chains follows, all from one sample in a study of blood T cells in healthy people across ages. TCRdb called the 5' RACE reads again in MiXCR, with one record for every CDR3 protein. The table shows 600,000 or so distinct CDR3 sequences, with around 20% occurring only once. The sequenced sample was blood. Receptors were obtained from an older man in good health. Each CDR3 is given with its conserved first and last residue. D genes are given only for firm matches. Rows give clone size only sometimes, using once, few, many, or a class for an expanded clone.

V gene	clone size	J gene	D gene	CDR3 DNA	CDR3 protein
TRBV6-6	few	TRBJ1-2	TRBD1	TGTGCCAGCAGTTTGTGGCAGGGGGGGAACTATGGCTACACCTTC	CASSLWQGGNYGYTF
TRBV5-5	.	TRBJ2-3	.	TGTGCCAGCGGGGCGAGCACAGATACGCAGTATTTT	CASGASTDTQYF
TRBV18	few	TRBJ2-7	.	TGTGCCAGCTCACCTCCAACCGGGGAGCAGTACTTC	CASSPPTGEQYF
TRBV3-1	many	TRBJ2-5	TRBD2	TGTGCCAGCAGCCAACGACTAGCGGGAGGACTAGAGACCCAGTACTTC	CASSQRLAGGLETQYF
TRBV7-9	many	TRBJ2-7	.	TGTGCCAGCAGCTTAGGTGCGGAGGGCTACGAGCAGTACTTC	CASSLGAEGYEQYF
TRBV28	.	TRBJ1-1	TRBD1	TGTGCCAGCAGTTTAGCAACTGGACAGGGGTCCGGCACTGAAGCTTTCTTT	CASSLATGQGSGTEAFF
TRBV20-1	.	TRBJ2-7	.	TGCAGTGCTAGAGTTGGGCTAGGGGAAATGTACGAGCAGTACTTC	CSARVGLGEMYEQYF
TRBV7-2	.	TRBJ2-7	.	TGTGCCAGCAGGCAATTTTCTTCCGGGACCAACTACGAGCAGTACTTC	CASRQFSSGTNYEQYF
TRBV29-1	few	TRBJ2-1	.	TGCAGCGTTGCTTCCCGGGCAAGGAATGAGCAGTTCTTC	CSVASRARNEQFF
TRBV2	few	TRBJ2-1	.	TGTGCCAGCACGACCTTGGGGTTCTATGAGCAGTTCTTC	CASTTLGFYEQFF
TRBV12-3/TRBV12-4	.	TRBJ2-4	TRBD2	TGTGCCAGCACCCTGGGACTAGCGGGAGCCCGGGGCAAAAACATTCAGTACTTC	CASTLGLAGARGKNIQYF
TRBV27	few	TRBJ2-5	.	TGTGCCAGCAGTTTAGGGGTTGATGTGGAGACCCAGTACTTC	CASSLGVDVETQYF